This is a list of T cell receptor beta chains from one sample in a study of blood T cell repertoires in COVID-19. Measured with immunoSEQ multiplex PCR; TCRdb has only the in-frame clones, and not every one. The sample lists more than 150,000 clones, around 84% occurring once. The sample consisted of PBMCs or T cells enriched from blood (not recorded which). The receptor source for this set is a woman between 45 and 65 years old who had recovered from COVID-19. Both conserved end residues are part of each CDR3. The D gene is left open where the match is weak. Clone size is stated in some rows and not others, as once, few, many or a class when expanded.

size: -; J: TRBJ1-2; V: TRBV27; D: TRBD1; CDR3: CASSFTGTEFNYGYTF; DNA: TGTGCCAGCAGCTTTACCGGGACAGAATTTAACTATGGCTACACCTTC
size: -; J: TRBJ1-1; V: TRBV5-1; D: TRBD1; CDR3: CASSPSPSTGVSLGSEAFF; DNA: TGCGCCAGCAGCCCTTCTCCTAGTACAGGGGTTAGTTTAGGGTCTGAAGCTTTCTTT
size: -; J: TRBJ1-2; V: TRBV11-2; D: TRBD1; CDR3: CASSSRGQFGYTF; DNA: TGTGCCAGCAGCTCCAGGGGGCAATTCGGCTACACCTTC
size: -; J: TRBJ1-6; V: TRBV6-5; D: -; CDR3: CASSYGQYNSPLHF; DNA: TGTGCCAGCAGTTACGGACAGTATAATTCACCCCTCCACTTT
size: few; J: TRBJ1-1; V: TRBV6-4; D: -; CDR3: CASRNTDRNTEAFF; DNA: TGTGCCAGCAGAAACACCGACAGGAACACTGAAGCTTTCTTT
size: -; J: TRBJ2-5; V: TRBV21-1; D: -; CDR3: CASSIPYQETQYF; DNA: TGTGCCAGCAGCATCCCCTACCAAGAGACCCAGTACTTC
size: -; J: TRBJ2-1; V: TRBV28; D: -; CDR3: CASSFFGIGTRPDNEQFF; DNA: TGTGCCAGCAGTTTTTTCGGGATCGGGACTCGCCCCGACAATGAGCAGTTCTTC
size: -; J: TRBJ2-1; V: TRBV28; D: -; CDR3: CASSGASARAYNEQFF; DNA: TGTGCCAGCAGTGGCGCTAGCGCCAGAGCCTACAATGAGCAGTTCTTC
size: -; J: TRBJ1-3; V: TRBV3-1/TRBV3-2; D: -; CDR3: CASSQLTGGSGNTIYF; DNA: TGTGCCAGCAGCCAACTGACAGGAGGCTCTGGAAACACCATATATTTT
size: -; J: TRBJ2-3; V: TRBV27; D: -; CDR3: CASSFLGRRLAPGSTDTQYF; DNA: TGTGCCAGCAGTTTTTTGGGTCGTCGTCTAGCGCCCGGGTCCACAGATACGCAGTATTTT
size: -; J: TRBJ2-3; V: TRBV7-2; D: TRBD2; CDR3: CASSFSGGATRTDTQYF; DNA: TGTGCCAGCAGCTTTAGCGGGGGGGCCACCCGCACAGATACGCAGTATTTT
size: -; J: TRBJ2-2; V: TRBV6-5; D: -; CDR3: CASRETVNTGELFF; DNA: TGTGCCAGCCGCGAGACAGTGAACACCGGGGAGCTGTTTTTT
size: -; J: TRBJ1-4; V: TRBV9; D: -; CDR3: CASSVAATATNEKLFF; DNA: TGTGCCAGCAGCGTAGCCGCGACTGCAACTAATGAAAAACTGTTTTTT
size: -; J: TRBJ2-3; V: TRBV6-2/TRBV6-3; D: -; CDR3: CASSYGGTGTDTQYF; DNA: TGTGCCAGCAGTTACGGGGGGACAGGCACAGATACGCAGTATTTT
size: -; J: TRBJ1-2; V: TRBV5-1; D: TRBD1; CDR3: CASSPGQGASSYGYTF; DNA: TGCGCCAGCAGTCCAGGACAGGGAGCGTCCTCCTATGGCTACACCTTC
size: few; J: TRBJ2-3; V: TRBV11-1; D: -; CDR3: CASSSLSADTQYF; DNA: TGTGCCAGCAGCTCCCTATCTGCAGATACGCAGTATTTT
size: -; J: TRBJ2-7; V: TRBV6-2/TRBV6-3; D: TRBD1; CDR3: CASSYGSGTGTYEQYF; DNA: TGTGCCAGCAGTTACGGATCCGGGACAGGAACCTACGAGCAGTACTTC
size: -; J: TRBJ2-3; V: TRBV10-3; D: -; CDR3: CAIRFGTPADTQYF; DNA: TGTGCCATCAGGTTCGGGACACCAGCAGATACGCAGTATTTT
size: few; J: TRBJ1-5; V: TRBV7-8; D: TRBD1; CDR3: CASSQPGQGVPQHF; DNA: TGTGCCAGCAGCCAACCGGGACAGGGAGTGCCCCAGCATTTT
size: -; J: TRBJ2-2; V: TRBV7-8; D: TRBD1; CDR3: CASSLTRGRRTGELFF; DNA: TGTGCCAGCAGCTTAACCAGGGGGCGCCGAACCGGGGAGCTGTTTTTT
size: -; J: TRBJ2-1; V: TRBV27; D: -; CDR3: CASSSGIYNEQFF; DNA: TGTGCCAGCAGTTCCGGGATCTACAATGAGCAGTTCTTC
size: few; J: TRBJ1-1; V: TRBV28; D: -; CDR3: CASSNSRNTEAFF; DNA: TGTGCCAGCAGCAACAGCAGGAACACTGAAGCTTTCTTT
size: many; J: TRBJ1-2; V: TRBV4-3; D: TRBD1; CDR3: CASSLDRGTRNGYTF; DNA: TGCGCCAGCAGCCTGGACAGGGGAACTCGGAATGGCTACACCTTC
size: -; J: TRBJ2-7; V: TRBV2; D: TRBD1; CDR3: CASSARQGNEQYF; DNA: TGTGCCAGCAGTGCCCGACAGGGGAACGAGCAGTACTTC
size: -; J: TRBJ2-2; V: TRBV5-1; D: -; CDR3: CASSLTGLIGTGELFF; DNA: TGCGCCAGCAGCTTGACCGGACTAATTGGGACCGGGGAGCTGTTTTTT
size: few; J: TRBJ1-5; V: TRBV2; D: TRBD1; CDR3: CASSRTGRNQPQHF; DNA: TGTGCCAGCAGCCGGACAGGGAGGAATCAGCCCCAGCATTTT
size: -; J: TRBJ1-4; V: TRBV29-1; D: -; CDR3: CSVGRTNEKLFF; DNA: TGCAGCGTTGGGCGGACTAATGAAAAACTGTTTTTT
size: -; J: TRBJ1-2; V: TRBV28; D: TRBD1; CDR3: CAIRTGGVGYGYTF; DNA: TGTGCCATACGGACAGGGGGCGTCGGCTATGGCTACACCTTC
size: -; J: TRBJ2-5; V: TRBV7-2; D: -; CDR3: CASSSDAGAGRETQYF; DNA: TGTGCCAGCAGCTCCGACGCAGGGGCAGGTAGAGAGACCCAGTACTTC
size: -; J: TRBJ1-1; V: TRBV11-3; D: -; CDR3: CASSLGGGFNTEAFF; DNA: TGTGCCAGCAGCTTAGGAGGAGGGTTTAACACTGAAGCTTTCTTT
size: -; J: TRBJ2-7; V: TRBV12-5; D: -; CDR3: CASGLGRGGWTEVRVKQYF; DNA: TGTGCTAGTGGTTTGGGGCGGGGAGGATGGACGGAGGTACGGGTAAAGCAGTACTTC
size: once; J: TRBJ2-5; V: TRBV28; D: TRBD1; CDR3: CASRPQGAGETQYF; DNA: TGTGCCAGCAGGCCTCAGGGGGCTGGGGAGACCCAGTACTTC
size: -; J: TRBJ2-6; V: TRBV28; D: -; CDR3: CASRSRSGANVLTF; DNA: TGTGCCAGCCGGTCCCGCTCTGGGGCCAACGTCCTGACTTTC
size: -; J: TRBJ2-2; V: TRBV12-5; D: -; CDR3: CASGFHRFTGELFF; DNA: TGTGCTAGTGGTTTCCACAGATTCACCGGGGAGCTGTTTTTT
size: -; J: TRBJ2-2; V: TRBV18; D: TRBD2; CDR3: CASSPPSGRTTGELFF; DNA: TGTGCCAGCTCACCTCCGAGCGGGAGGACGACCGGGGAGCTGTTTTTT
size: -; J: TRBJ1-3; V: TRBV7-9; D: -; CDR3: CASSLEKLSGNTIYF; DNA: TGTGCCAGCAGCTTAGAAAAACTCTCTGGAAACACCATATATTTT
size: -; J: TRBJ2-1; V: TRBV9; D: -; CDR3: CASSVGSPYNEQFF; DNA: TGTGCCAGCAGCGTAGGCAGTCCGTACAATGAGCAGTTCTTC
size: -; J: TRBJ2-7; V: TRBV12-1; D: -; CDR3: CASSSSGIGEQYF; DNA: TGTGCCAGCAGTTCTAGCGGGATCGGCGAGCAGTACTTC
size: -; J: TRBJ2-2; V: TRBV11-3; D: -; CDR3: CASSLDTSVGELFF; DNA: TGTGCCAGCAGCTTAGATACGAGTGTCGGGGAGCTGTTTTTT
size: -; J: TRBJ2-2; V: TRBV28; D: TRBD2; CDR3: CASSPSGLANTGELFF; DNA: TGTGCCAGCAGTCCGTCAGGACTAGCGAACACCGGGGAGCTGTTTTTT
size: -; J: TRBJ2-7; V: TRBV29-1; D: TRBD2; CDR3: CSARPAGTIREQYF; DNA: TGCAGCGCCCGCCCAGCGGGGACGATACGCGAGCAGTACTTC
size: -; J: TRBJ1-3; V: TRBV2; D: TRBD1; CDR3: CASSNIWTGAGNTIYF; DNA: TGTGCCAGCAGTAACATATGGACAGGGGCTGGAAACACCATATATTTT
size: -; J: TRBJ1-3; V: TRBV6-5; D: TRBD1; CDR3: CASSRQGENTIYF; DNA: TGTGCCAGCAGTCGACAGGGGGAAAACACCATATATTTT
size: -; J: TRBJ1-5; V: TRBV7-2; D: -; CDR3: CASSLEARGNQPQHF; DNA: TGTGCCAGCAGCTTAGAAGCGAGGGGCAATCAGCCCCAGCATTTT
size: once; J: TRBJ2-7; V: TRBV7-2; D: TRBD2; CDR3: CASSLLSSGGSSEQYF; DNA: TGTGCCAGCAGCTTACTTTCTAGCGGGGGTTCATCCGAGCAGTACTTC
size: -; J: TRBJ1-2; V: TRBV24-1; D: TRBD1; CDR3: CATSDPVAGTEINGYTF; DNA: TGTGCCACCAGTGATCCCGTCGCCGGGACAGAGATCAATGGCTACACCTTC
size: -; J: TRBJ1-2; V: TRBV5-6; D: -; CDR3: CASSFWRTGGAADGYTF; DNA: TGTGCCAGCAGCTTCTGGCGGACGGGGGGAGCGGCGGATGGCTACACCTTC
size: -; J: TRBJ1-4; V: TRBV4-3; D: -; CDR3: CASSQTLGATNEKLFF; DNA: TGCGCCAGCAGCCAGACCCTAGGAGCAACTAATGAAAAACTGTTTTTT
size: -; J: TRBJ1-1; V: TRBV5-5; D: TRBD1; CDR3: CASSLETGRAFF; DNA: TGTGCCAGCAGCTTGGAGACAGGGCGAGCTTTCTTT
size: -; J: TRBJ1-2; V: TRBV27; D: TRBD1; CDR3: CASSIGTGSNYGYTF; DNA: TGTGCCAGCAGTATAGGGACAGGGAGTAACTATGGCTACACCTTC
size: -; J: TRBJ2-7; V: TRBV28; D: -; CDR3: CASSRQDEQYF; DNA: TGTGCCAGCAGTAGGCAGGACGAGCAGTACTTC
size: -; J: TRBJ2-1; V: TRBV20-1; D: TRBD2; CDR3: CSASTGTSEVNEQFF; DNA: TGCAGTGCTAGTACCGGGACTAGCGAGGTAAATGAGCAGTTCTTC
size: -; J: TRBJ1-2; V: TRBV21-1; D: -; CDR3: CASSRCGHPLYGYTF; DNA: TGTGCCAGCAGTCGATGCGGGCATCCCCTCTATGGCTACACCTTC
size: -; J: TRBJ1-5; V: TRBV21-1; D: -; CDR3: CASSKEAQGWSNQPQHF; DNA: TGTGCCAGCAGCAAAGAGGCACAGGGATGGAGCAATCAGCCCCAGCATTTT